This TCR beta chain was documented in a study of EBV T-cell therapy then PD-1 blockade in nasopharyngeal carcinoma. The germline V gene encodes CDR1 PRHDT and CDR2 FYEKMQ (reference sequence). CDR3 length: 14 amino acids. V lost 5 bases, J lost 2 bases, and 13 bases lay in between. Data came from immunoSEQ multiplex PCR; TCRdb stores just in-frame clones and leaves some out. In the table there are tens of thousands of clones, roughly 84% of which are singletons. Treatment described: AdE1-LMPpoly-expanded autologous EBV-specific T-cell therapy followed by anti-PD-1 nivolumab. A remark on this clone: What it recognizes is unknown.

The source is a man aged 35-49 years with nasopharyngeal carcinoma. The chain carries TRBV13 and TRBJ2-7; D assignment may be TRBD1 or TRBD2 (5 bases each). The source was CD8+ T cells from blood, collected at roughly day 60 from a patient whose treatment included autologous EBV-specific T cells and nivolumab. The CDR3 region has the DNA TGTGCCAGCAGCCAAACCCGGGGCGCCTACGAGCAGTACTTC. Protein: CASSQTRGAYEQYF.